What follows describes a single T cell receptor beta chain. The antigen it binds to is not known. No clone much larger than this one lies a single base away; base qualities are absent. Enrolling through a virtual design, the prospective study's participants ranged in age from roughly 18 to 95 years and lived across more than 20 United States geographic areas. Cohort assignment in the prospective study relied on participant-reported clinical history from a screening survey and a study questionnaire. ImmuneRACE Cohort 3 recovered participants were defined by two consecutive negative NP/OP PCR tests, healthcare professional clearance, or symptom resolution. In the prospective study, mobile phlebotomists collected whole blood, serum and a nasopharyngeal or oropharyngeal swab from each participant. Participants in the prospective study had the option to provide additional blood draws and questionnaires over a roughly 2-month period. Prospective study blood samples were shipped either frozen or at room temperature before DNA extraction.

TCRbeta CDR3 regions were amplified from genomic DNA by means of the immunoSEQ Assay, a bias-controlled multiplex PCR. The original pipeline was this. Nucleated cell counts per sample were estimated from amplification of reference gene primers within the assay. To quantify the absolute abundance of each unique TCRbeta CDR3 rearrangement, sequence reads were collapsed and filtered. For each sample, productive Simpson clonality was calculated as the square root of Simpson's diversity index across productive rearrangements. Drawn from immuneACCESS, this table holds only the in-frame rearrangements with V and J called that TCRdb kept. Clones are partly lost; checked studies trace under half to an unresolved V gene and leave the rest unexplained. V and J calls and clone size are as listed in that table; D and trimming were resolved from the DNA. In this sample the table shows fewer than 300,000 clones, 80% to 95% of which occur a single time. The top ten hold roughly 1.1% of the sample.

Trimmed from V: 2 bases; trimmed from J: 2 bases; junction bases lacking a gene match: 7. Counted from cysteine to phenylalanine, this CDR3 has 16 amino acids. Solely the CDR3 DNA is kept, with 48 bases framed from the first base. In the germline V gene (reference sequence), CDR1 corresponds to LNHNV and CDR2 to YYDKDF. These data are taken from a study of blood T cell repertoires in COVID-19 (dated by TCRdb to the early 2020s). For the wider study: Collaborator samples came from the United States, Italy and Spain and covered acute and convalescent phases of COVID-19. The material from the prospective study consisted of cDNA or gDNA derived from T cells, B-cell-depleted T cells, or PBMCs. The dataset comprised deeply sampled blood TCRbeta repertoires from subjects exposed to, actively infected with, or recovered from COVID-19. A freely available public database, intended as a resource for researchers studying the immune response to SARS-CoV-2, is where the repertoires were released. The samples were drawn from the first 160 participants of the ongoing ImmuneRACE study and from 950 to 1,500 subjects provided by 6 global collaborators. Sample metadata almost always included a de-identified subject ID, COVID-19 status, age in years and sex. HLA class I and class II types, where available, came from metadata supplied by the sample provider rather than from assay-based typing. Summary of the overall study and its limitations: Clinical and demographic metadata were provided uncurated, with the amount varying by source and participant.

Sequences were obtained from PBMCs or T cells enriched from blood (not recorded which). The sequence was obtained from a woman under 40 who had recovered from COVID-19. The receptor chain draws on TRBV15 and TRBJ2-5, with 8 middle bases fitting TRBD2. Here the CDR3 is given as CATSRTGLVLQETQYF. The base sequence is TGTGCCACCAGCAGAACGGGACTAGTATTACAAGAGACCCAGTACTTC. Beyond the CDR3, the reference TRBV15 and TRBJ2-5 genes provide the residues; the full variable domain reads: DAMVIQNPRYQVTQFGKPVTLSCSQTLNHNVMYWYQQKSSQAPKLLFHYYDKDFNNEADTPDNFQSRRPNTSFCFLDIRSPGLGDTAMYLCATSRTGLVLQETQYFGPGTRLLVL.